A single sample is the source of the 18 T cell receptor beta chains below, sequenced in a study of control samples from healthy donors and cancer patients. Sequenced by immunoSEQ multiplex PCR; TCRdb stores in-frame clones only, minus some. The sample has about 120,000 clones, around 90% seen once. The material sequenced was blood. The receptors here all came from a man aged 45 to 65 in good health.

The J gene is TRBJ2-3, the V gene TRBV19, with TRBD2 matching 7 bases. Germline V gene data show CDR1 as LNHDA and CDR2 as SQIVND (reference sequence). This CDR3 has 15 amino acids. V lost 1 base and J lost 3; bases outside the gene matches: 4. CDR3 region: CASSIGEGRTDTQYF. CDR3 coding DNA: TGTGCCAGTAGTATAGGGGAGGGTAGGACAGATACGCAGTATTTT.

The chain recombines TRBV6-6 with TRBJ2-2; 7 bases are shared with TRBD2. V was clipped by 0 bases and J by 8 bases; unmatched bases: 3. CDR3 size: 14 residues. The germline CDR1 and CDR2 sequences are MNHNY and SVGAGI (reference sequence). For the CDR3, the DNA is TGTGCCAGCAGTTACTCGCGGGGGTGGGGGGAGCTGTTTTTT. It encodes CASSYSRGWGELFF.

The chain joins TRBV9 to TRBJ2-5, with D perhaps TRBD2 (5 bases). V dropped 0 bases and J dropped 5 bases, with 11 bases sitting between them. Germline CDR1 SGDLS, CDR2 YYNGEE. The CDR3 is 14 amino acids. The CDR3 here is CASSVAGNWETQYF. Written as DNA, the CDR3 is TGTGCCAGCAGCGTAGCGGGGAACTGGGAGACCCAGTACTTC.

The chain uses TRBV5-1 and TRBJ1-1; no firm D call. This CDR3 contains 12 residues. V was shortened by 5 bases and J by 1 base, with 6 bases between the two germline ends. CDR1 and CDR2 from the germline V gene are SGHRS and YFSETQ. The CDR3 loop reads CASRRENTEAFF. CDR3 DNA: TGCGCCAGCAGGAGGGAGAACACTGAAGCTTTCTTT.

The V call is TRBV15, the J call TRBJ2-5; D assignment may be TRBD1 or TRBD2 (5 bases each). V lost 0 bases, J lost 5 bases, and 13 bases lay in between. In germline, CDR1 is LNHNV, CDR2 YYDKDF (reference sequence). This CDR3 region has 15 residues. CDR3 bases: TGTGCCACCAGCAGAGAGTCAGGGTGGGGGGAGACCCAGTACTTC. This codes for CATSRESGWGETQYF. Variable domain in full (rest from reference TRBV15 and TRBJ2-5): DAMVIQNPRYQVTQFGKPVTLSCSQTLNHNVMYWYQQKSSQAPKLLFHYYDKDFNNEADTPDNFQSRRPNTSFCFLDIRSPGLGDTAMYLCATSRESGWGETQYFGPGTRLLVL.

This clone was recorded only once. The chain recombines TRBV5-6 with TRBJ2-1, with a tentative D call TRBD2 (5 bases). V was pared by 2 bases and J by 8 bases, with 14 bases between. This CDR3 spans 14 amino acids. The V gene's germline CDR1 is SGHDT and CDR2 YYEEEE. The CDR3 here is CASSLPGLKDEQFF. The CDR3 DNA reads as TGTGCCAGCAGCTTACCCGGACTGAAGGATGAGCAGTTCTTC.

The chain has TRBV19 and TRBJ2-5, with TRBD2 identical over 10 bases. Per the germline V gene, CDR1 is LNHDA and CDR2 is SQIVND (reference sequence). The trim removed 0 bases at V and 4 bases at J, leaving 8 bases unmatched. This CDR3 comprises 17 residues. The CDR3 DNA reads as TGTGCCAGTAGTATAGATCGGCTAGCGGGGGCAGGAGAGACCCAGTACTTC. Its translation: CASSIDRLAGAGETQYF.

The chain links TRBV4-2 to TRBJ2-2, with D hard to call. Germline loops: CDR1 LGHNA, CDR2 YNFKEQ. This CDR3 region has 17 residues. The V and J ends lost 3 bases and 5 bases respectively, with 19 bases between them. CDR3 sequence: CASSQHAKGSGTGELFF. CDR3 DNA: TGTGCCAGCAGCCAGCACGCCAAGGGTAGTGGTACCGGGGAGCTGTTTTTT.

The chain joins TRBV9 to TRBJ2-1; D is undetermined. Per the germline V gene, CDR1 is SGDLS and CDR2 is YYNGEE. The CDR3 is made up of 15 amino acids. V lost 0 bases, J lost 2 bases, and 9 bases lay in between. The CDR3 here is CASSVEKGTYNEQFF. The CDR3, as DNA: TGTGCCAGCAGCGTAGAGAAAGGGACCTACAATGAGCAGTTCTTC. The entire variable domain, with the rest obtained from reference TRBV9 and TRBJ2-1, is as follows: DSGVTQTPKHLITATGQRVTLRCSPRSGDLSVYWYQQSLDQGLQFLIQYYNGEERAKGNILERFSAQQFPDLHSELNLSSLELGDSALYFCASSVEKGTYNEQFFGPGTRLTVL.

The V gene is TRBV5-8, the J gene TRBJ1-2; D is unclear. The V end was cut by 3 bases, the J end by 4 bases, with 19 bases between. The CDR3 runs to 16 residues. The germline gives CDR1 SGHTS, CDR2 YDEGEE. This CDR3 reads CASSSPLTRTLYGYTF. Here the CDR3 DNA reads TGTGCCAGCAGCTCCCCTTTGACGCGGACCCTCTATGGCTACACCTTC.

The chain uses TRBV6-5 and TRBJ1-4; possibly TRBD1 for D (6 bases). The V and J ends lost 4 bases and 0 bases respectively, with 9 bases between them. The CDR3 extends over 15 amino acids. Germline CDR1 reads MNHEY; CDR2 reads SVGAGI. The CDR3 is CASSSPGATNEKLFF. The CDR3 nucleotides are TGTGCCAGCAGTTCTCCAGGGGCAACTAATGAAAAACTGTTTTTT.

The chain links TRBV9 to TRBJ2-7; 9 bases line up with TRBD2. The V gene's germline CDR1 is SGDLS and CDR2 YYNGEE. The CDR3 is 15 amino acids. Trimming removed 4 bases from V and 0 bases from J; junction bases left unmatched: 5. CDR3 in amino acids: CASSRTSVSSYEQYF. The CDR3 DNA follows: TGTGCCAGCAGCCGGACTAGCGTAAGCTCCTACGAGCAGTACTTC.

V is TRBV10-2 and J is TRBJ2-5, with 7 nucleotides matching TRBD2. Trimming cost V 7 bases and J 5 bases; bases outside gene matches: 7. Germline V CDR1 and CDR2: WSHSY, SAAADI. The CDR3 runs 13 residues. CDR3 region: CASNQRGGETQYF. As DNA, the CDR3 is TGCGCCAGCAACCAGCGGGGAGGGGAGACCCAGTACTTC.

The chain uses TRBV18 and TRBJ1-1; D is perhaps TRBD1 (5 bases). V lost 1 base and J lost 6, with 12 bases in between. The CDR3 has 14 residues. In germline, CDR1 is KGHSH, CDR2 LQKENI. The DNA for the CDR3 is TGTGCCAGCTCACCACAAATCGAAGGGGCTGAAGCTTTCTTT. It translates to CASSPQIEGAEAFF.

This clone was seen only once. The rearrangement uses TRBV5-1 and TRBJ2-7, with D possibly matching TRBD2 (7 bases). The CDR3 is made up of 15 amino acids. Germline V gene sequence: CDR1 SGHRS, CDR2 YFSETQ. Trimming shortened V by 0 bases and J by 3 bases, and 13 bases separated the two germline ends. CDR3 loop: CASSLAGGRGYEQYF. CDR3 nucleotide sequence: TGCGCCAGCAGCTTGGCCGGGGGGCGGGGCTACGAGCAGTACTTC.

The rearrangement joins TRBV6-1 to TRBJ1-4; 7 bases agree with TRBD1. V lost 3 bases and J lost 6; bases outside the gene matches: 4. Per the germline V gene, CDR1 is MNHNS and CDR2 is SASEGT. The CDR3 loop spans 14 amino acids. The CDR3 DNA reads as TGTGCCAGCAGTGAGGACAGGAGATATGAAAAACTGTTTTTT. It is translated as CASSEDRRYEKLFF.

In this sample, this clone turned up once. V usage is TRBV20-1 and J usage is TRBJ2-1; D uncertain. Germline-derived CDR1 and CDR2 are DFQATT and SNEGSKA (reference sequence). The CDR3 is 11 residues long. Trimming took 4 bases from V and 6 from J, leaving 7 bases between them. The CDR3 is CSATTGNEQFF. In nucleotides, the CDR3 is TGCAGTGCTACTACGGGCAATGAGCAGTTCTTC.

This chain connects TRBV19 to TRBJ1-5; TRBD1 might be the D (5 bases). This CDR3 has 13 amino acids. CDR1 and CDR2 from the germline V gene are LNHDA and SQIVND (reference sequence). V lost 6 bases, J lost 3 bases, and 9 bases lay in between. DNA for the CDR3: TGTGCCAGTAGGCAGGGACTCAATCAGCCCCAGCATTTT. It codes for CASRQGLNQPQHF.